This record concerns one T cell receptor beta chain sequence. These data come from a study of blood T cell repertoires in COVID-19. Looking at the study overall: Specimens from acute and convalescent COVID-19 originated in the United States, Italy and Spain.

CDR1 is MNHNS, CDR2 SASEGT, per germline. The V end was cut by 1 base, the J end by 12 bases, with 15 bases between. This CDR3 has 13 residues. Repertoires were generated with immunoSEQ multiplex PCR, while TCRdb's copy carries only in-frame clones and drops some. This sample has 390,000 or so clones, with about nine tenths found just once. The chain joins TRBV6-1 to TRBJ1-2; no clear D. The specimen sequenced was peripheral blood. This TCR came from a woman in her twenties or thirties with active or convalescent COVID-19. CDR3 coding DNA: TGTGCCAGCAGTGAAGTTCCGGGAGTCGTCCACACCTTC. It codes for CASSEVPGVVHTF.